Listed below are T cell receptor beta chains from one sample, sequenced in a study of OX40 agonist ivuxolimab in advanced cancers. Repertoires were generated with immunoSEQ multiplex PCR, while TCRdb's copy carries only in-frame clones and drops some. The data hold under 100,000 clones, with just under 95% observed a single time. Sequencing was performed on CD4+ or CD8+ T cells sorted from blood, taken in a trial of the OX40 agonist ivuxolimab. The receptors derive from an adult with an advanced solid tumor such as melanoma, head and neck, liver or kidney cancer. Each CDR3 is given with its conserved first and last residue. D genes are given only for firm matches. Only some rows state a clone size, as once, few, many or a class for expanded clones.

>TRBJ2-5|-|-|TRBV6-4
CASRKTGDSHQETQYF
TGTGCCAGCAGGAAGACCGGCGACAGCCACCAAGAGACCCAGTACTTC
>TRBJ1-2|-|-|TRBV2
CASSLYRAEGGYTF
TGTGCCAGCAGCTTGTACAGGGCGGAAGGTGGCTACACCTTC
>TRBJ1-1|-|TRBD1|TRBV5-1
CASSLTDRDTEAFF
TGCGCCAGCAGCCTAACCGACAGGGACACTGAAGCTTTCTTT
>TRBJ1-2|-|TRBD1|TRBV4-1
CASSQGEGRGYGYTF
TGCGCCAGCAGCCAAGGAGAGGGCAGGGGGTATGGCTACACCTTC
>TRBJ1-5|-|-|TRBV6-5
CASTRGGNQPQHF
TGTGCCAGCACCAGGGGAGGGAATCAGCCCCAGCATTTT
>TRBJ2-7|-|-|TRBV4-2
CASSQETGLSSYEQYF
TGTGCCAGCAGCCAAGAAACGGGCCTGAGCTCCTACGAGCAGTACTTC
>TRBJ1-2|-|TRBD1|TRBV4-1
CASSQVTGQGGYGYTF
TGCGCCAGCAGCCAAGTAACCGGACAGGGCGGCTATGGCTACACCTTC
>TRBJ2-7|-|-|TRBV6-5
CASSYEGSYEQYF
TGTGCCAGCAGTTACGAAGGCAGCTACGAGCAGTACTTC
>TRBJ2-7|-|-|TRBV11-2
CASSLGGSYEQYF
TGTGCCAGCAGCTTAGGGGGGAGCTACGAGCAGTACTTC
>TRBJ2-4|-|TRBD2|TRBV7-9
CASSLGGRNIQYF
TGTGCCAGCAGCTTAGGCGGGAGAAACATTCAGTACTTC
>TRBJ2-7|-|-|TRBV5-1
CASSLGHEQYF
TGCGCCAGCAGCTTGGGGCACGAGCAGTACTTC
>TRBJ2-7|few|TRBD1|TRBV7-6
CASSHRGLSYEQYF
TGTGCCAGCAGCCACAGGGGGCTAAGCTACGAGCAGTACTTC
>TRBJ2-7|-|-|TRBV27
CASSSTRQGRVEQYF
TGTGCCAGCAGTTCCACAAGACAGGGGAGGGTCGAGCAGTACTTC
>TRBJ1-4|-|-|TRBV9
CASSVGGTNEKLFF
TGTGCCAGCAGCGTTGGAGGGACTAATGAAAAACTGTTTTTT
>TRBJ2-1|-|-|TRBV9
CASSASTHEQFF
TGTGCCAGCAGCGCGAGTACCCATGAGCAGTTCTTC
>TRBJ2-7|-|-|TRBV5-4
CASSSPNEESSYEQYF
TGTGCCAGCAGCTCCCCCAACGAGGAGAGCTCCTACGAGCAGTACTTC
>TRBJ2-3|-|TRBD2|TRBV7-8
CASSPKLAGGGTDTQYF
TGTGCCAGCAGCCCAAAGCTAGCGGGCGGTGGCACAGATACGCAGTATTTT
>TRBJ2-1|-|TRBD1|TRBV11-2
CASSTTTGSHNEQFF
TGTGCCAGCAGCACGACGACAGGGAGCCACAATGAGCAGTTCTTC
>TRBJ2-3|-|TRBD2|TRBV9
CASSVTSGGPVSYF
TGTGCCAGCAGCGTGACTAGCGGGGGGCCCGTATCGTATTTT
>TRBJ2-2|-|-|TRBV30
CAWSTGDLGELFF
TGTGCCTGGAGTACCGGGGATCTCGGGGAGCTGTTTTTT
>TRBJ2-5|-|TRBD2|TRBV11-3
CASSPRTSGVGETQYF
TGTGCCAGCAGCCCAAGGACTAGCGGGGTCGGAGAGACCCAGTACTTC
>TRBJ2-1|-|-|TRBV10-1
CASSAGTEQFF
TGCGCCAGCAGCGCCGGGACGGAGCAGTTCTTC
>TRBJ1-5|-|-|TRBV6-6
CASSYSEGLRPQHF
TGTGCCAGCAGTTACTCGGAAGGCCTACGGCCCCAGCATTTT
>TRBJ2-2|-|-|TRBV9
CASSDRTAQTGELFF
TGTGCCAGCAGCGACCGGACAGCCCAAACCGGGGAGCTGTTTTTT
>TRBJ1-4|-|-|TRBV6-4
CASSERRATNEKLFF
TGTGCCAGCAGTGAAAGGAGGGCAACTAATGAAAAACTGTTTTTT
>TRBJ2-7|-|-|TRBV5-5
CASSLVGSSYEQYF
TGTGCCAGCAGCTTGGTAGGCAGCTCCTACGAGCAGTACTTC
>TRBJ2-1|-|TRBD1|TRBV2
CASREQPGQYNEQFF
TGTGCCAGCAGAGAACAACCGGGACAGTACAATGAGCAGTTCTTC
>TRBJ2-5|-|-|TRBV29-1
CSVEPHGGGETQYF
TGCAGCGTTGAACCCCATGGGGGTGGGGAGACCCAGTACTTC
>TRBJ1-5|-|-|TRBV5-6
CASSLEGRGNQPQHF
TGTGCCAGCAGCTTGGAGGGAAGGGGCAATCAGCCCCAGCATTTT
>TRBJ1-5|-|-|TRBV21-1
CASSTQGFPPYSNQPQHF
TGTGCCAGCAGCACACAGGGGTTCCCTCCTTATAGCAATCAGCCCCAGCATTTT
>TRBJ2-7|-|-|TRBV9
CASSVAGAEQYF
TGTGCCAGCAGCGTAGCAGGGGCCGAGCAGTACTTC
>TRBJ1-2|-|-|TRBV7-2
CASSLEDTTYGYTF
TGTGCCAGCAGCTTAGAGGACACTACCTATGGCTACACCTTC
>TRBJ2-1|-|-|TRBV4-1
CASSQPSDVNEQFF
TGCGCCAGCAGCCAACCGTCTGACGTAAATGAGCAGTTCTTC
>TRBJ2-2|-|-|TRBV6-4
CASSYSSGTGELFF
TGTGCCAGCAGTTACTCGTCGGGCACCGGGGAGCTGTTTTTT
>TRBJ1-1|-|TRBD1|TRBV13
CASSIWTGEYVNTEAFF
TGTGCCAGCAGCATCTGGACAGGTGAATACGTGAACACTGAAGCTTTCTTT
>TRBJ1-1|-|-|TRBV19
CASTLGVGGTEAFF
TGTGCCAGTACCCTAGGGGTCGGGGGTACTGAAGCTTTCTTT
>TRBJ2-7|-|TRBD1|TRBV4-1
CASSAGQGASSYEQYF
TGCGCCAGCAGCGCCGGACAGGGAGCGAGCTCCTACGAGCAGTACTTC
>TRBJ1-2|-|-|TRBV7-8
CASSFSSNYGYTF
TGTGCCAGCAGCTTTTCTTCTAACTATGGCTACACCTTC
>TRBJ2-7|once|-|TRBV27
CASSFNGAGRGYEQYF
TGTGCCAGCAGTTTTAATGGTGCTGGCAGGGGCTACGAGCAGTACTTC
>TRBJ1-3|-|-|TRBV7-3
CASSPGTGFSGNTIYF
TGTGCCAGCAGCCCGGGGACGGGATTCTCTGGAAACACCATATATTTT
>TRBJ1-1|-|-|TRBV7-9
CASSLSGENTEAFF
TGTGCCAGCAGCTTATCCGGGGAGAACACTGAAGCTTTCTTT
>TRBJ1-1|-|TRBD1|TRBV12-5
CASGWGQTEAFF
TGTGCTAGTGGTTGGGGACAGACTGAAGCTTTCTTT
>TRBJ1-1|-|-|TRBV2
CASQAWNTEAFF
TGTGCCAGCCAAGCCTGGAACACTGAAGCTTTCTTT
>TRBJ1-1|-|-|TRBV4-1
CASSQPREGRDATEAFF
TGCGCCAGCAGCCAACCGCGGGAAGGGCGTGACGCCACTGAAGCTTTCTTT
>TRBJ2-1|-|TRBD2|TRBV4-1
CASSLAGVNEQFF
TGCGCCAGCAGCCTTGCGGGGGTCAATGAGCAGTTCTTC
>TRBJ1-3|once|-|TRBV9
CASSPDGAGLGNTIYF
TGTGCCAGCAGCCCTGACGGGGCAGGGTTGGGAAACACCATATATTTT
>TRBJ2-2|-|-|TRBV5-4
CASSSPGLNTGELFF
TGTGCCAGCAGTAGTCCCGGATTGAACACCGGGGAGCTGTTTTTT
>TRBJ2-3|-|TRBD1|TRBV19
CASRRTGDITDTQYF
TGTGCCAGTAGAAGGACAGGGGATATCACAGATACGCAGTATTTT